The rows below give T cell receptor beta chains drawn from one sample of a study of cytomegalovirus exposure and HLA in healthy donors. Assay: immunoSEQ multiplex PCR; the TCRdb copy retains only in-frame clones and omits some. The top ten clones hold just over 2% of a sample with 150,000 to 200,000 clones, about 80% of them seen once. Sequencing was carried out using PBMCs. The receptors come from a woman younger than 30 in good health and CMV-seropositive. Each CDR3 is given without its conserved first and last residue.

J: TRBJ1-1
V: TRBV19
CDR3: ASSSPGKFTEAF

J: TRBJ1-2
V: TRBV5-4
CDR3: ASSRQGSGVLIVSYT

J: TRBJ1-2
V: TRBV5-6
CDR3: ASSQTLADGYT

J: TRBJ1-2
V: TRBV19
CDR3: ASNPGYGYT

J: TRBJ1-5
V: TRBV27
CDR3: ASSRDRGLDQPQH

J: TRBJ1-5
V: TRBV15
CDR3: ATSGGVNQPQH

J: TRBJ1-1
V: TRBV18
CDR3: ASEINRGTNTEAF

J: TRBJ2-3
V: TRBV6-1
CDR3: ASSEGRGHYSTDTQY

J: TRBJ2-3
V: TRBV5-1
CDR3: ASSLETSGTDTQY

J: TRBJ1-1
V: TRBV6-1
CDR3: ASGLLDRKGEAF

J: TRBJ2-5
V: TRBV28
CDR3: ASSGYREGGQETQY

J: TRBJ2-2
V: TRBV29-1
CDR3: SARTGTGELF

J: TRBJ1-2
V: TRBV13
CDR3: ASSLMSAGGGYGYT

J: TRBJ2-2
V: TRBV4-3
CDR3: ASSHSLETGELF

J: TRBJ2-3
V: TRBV6-1
CDR3: ASSVLAGADGFGTDTQY

J: TRBJ2-3
V: TRBV4-3
CDR3: ASSQDQGTRTDTQY

J: TRBJ1-1
V: TRBV7-3
CDR3: ASSLTAGREEAF

J: TRBJ2-1
V: TRBV18
CDR3: ASSPGQGANEQF

J: TRBJ2-7
V: TRBV5-1
CDR3: ASSLAGMGTYEQY

J: TRBJ1-4
V: TRBV30
CDR3: AYSGGLTTNEKLF

J: TRBJ1-6
V: TRBV6-1
CDR3: ASRKRRGNNSPLH

J: TRBJ1-2
V: TRBV28
CDR3: ASSPPPDRVHGYT

J: TRBJ1-2
V: TRBV29-1
CDR3: SVAHRLSNYGYT

J: TRBJ1-2
V: TRBV10-2
CDR3: ASSDLSEFDGYT

J: TRBJ1-5
V: TRBV19
CDR3: ASSVSGGGNQPQH

J: TRBJ2-1
V: TRBV25-1
CDR3: ASSEGGGDEQF

J: TRBJ1-4
V: TRBV7-2
CDR3: ASSFRQGREKLF

J: TRBJ2-1
V: TRBV27
CDR3: ASSLVQADEQF

J: TRBJ2-5
V: TRBV7-9
CDR3: ASTDLTTGVETQY

J: TRBJ2-5
V: TRBV5-1
CDR3: ASSPRQGAYKTQY

J: TRBJ2-3
V: TRBV6-1
CDR3: ASSHTSGGADTQY

J: TRBJ2-5
V: TRBV19
CDR3: ASSRLGTGGETQY

J: TRBJ2-2
V: TRBV7-2
CDR3: ASSLYGGTGGAGGELF

J: TRBJ1-5
V: TRBV6-5
CDR3: ASSCDRAFNCPQH

J: TRBJ2-4
V: TRBV11-2
CDR3: ASSLDQARAEY

J: TRBJ1-1
V: TRBV7-7
CDR3: ASSLERRTGSTEAF

J: TRBJ2-2
V: TRBV9
CDR3: ASSGETVNTGELF

J: TRBJ1-1
V: TRBV6-5
CDR3: ASSPSSRNTEAF

J: TRBJ2-5
V: TRBV9
CDR3: ASSLSAAIQETQY

J: TRBJ1-6
V: TRBV30
CDR3: AWNLIDNSPLH

J: TRBJ2-3
V: TRBV7-3
CDR3: ASSKNSAGTQY

J: TRBJ2-7
V: TRBV27
CDR3: ASSFGGINEQY

J: TRBJ2-7
V: TRBV2
CDR3: ASSESSIYEQY

J: TRBJ2-7
V: TRBV28
CDR3: ASSPAGTSGNSYEQY

J: TRBJ2-7
V: TRBV6-5
CDR3: ASSRSGVAYEQY

J: TRBJ2-1
V: TRBV5-1
CDR3: ASSLTAGSYNEQF

J: TRBJ2-3
V: TRBV2
CDR3: ASSEGTATDTQY

J: TRBJ1-2
V: TRBV28
CDR3: ASSPQQGRGYGYT